The 31 T cell receptor beta chains presented below share a single source sample, sequenced in a study of CD8 T cells in ankylosing spondylitis (dated by TCRdb to 2017 to 2019). Receptor amplification or capture employed 5' RACE. The sample was run on an Illumina HiSeq 2500. TCRdb passed the public sequencing reads through fastp at Q25 and MiXCR, retaining productive beta sequences. Every CDR3 protein is listed once, alongside the most common genes and DNA of its rows. For this sample there are around 150,000 distinct CDR3 sequences; under 55% appear just once. The ten largest make up 12% to 15% of the sample. The sequenced sample was synovial fluid, either unsorted or a sorted T cell fraction (not recorded which). Receptors originate from a male donor with ankylosing spondylitis.

In this sample, this clonotype turned up a few times. This chain uses TRBV2 with TRBJ1-5; possible D gene TRBD1, 6 bases. The CDR3 loop spans 16 amino acids. Trimming removed 3 bases at V and 0 bases at J, with 12 bases between. Per germline, CDR1 SNHLY and CDR2 FYNNEI. This chain's CDR3 is CASSELGAHSNQPQHF. DNA for the CDR3: TGTGCCAGCAGTGAGCTGGGGGCCCATAGCAATCAGCCCCAGCATTTT.

For this clonotype: A much larger clone differs by one base, so this may be a read error. The chain carries TRBV28 and TRBJ1-5; D unclear. The V and J ends lost 7 bases and 9 bases respectively, with 13 bases between them. The CDR3 loop spans 12 amino acids. Germline V lookup: CDR1 MDHEN, CDR2 SYDVKM. The CDR3 DNA reads TGTGCCAGCACCCCCCCCTGGGGGCCCCAGCATTTT. Residues: CASTPPWGPQHF.

In this sample, this clonotype turned up a few times. The chain carries TRBV9 and TRBJ2-2, with 7 bases lining up with TRBD1. There are 16 residues in the CDR3. The V segment lost 4 bases and the J segment 4 bases; nucleotides outside the gene matches: 10. Germline assignment: CDR1 SGDLS and CDR2 YYNGEE. The CDR3 DNA reads TGTGCCAGCAGCACTTGGGCTTCAGGGGGCACCGGGGAGCTGTTTTTT. Translated: CASSTWASGGTGELFF. Full variable domain (outside the CDR3, taken from reference TRBV9 and TRBJ2-2): DSGVTQTPKHLITATGQRVTLRCSPRSGDLSVYWYQQSLDQGLQFLIQYYNGEERAKGNILERFSAQQFPDLHSELNLSSLELGDSALYFCASSTWASGGTGELFFGEGSRLTVL.

This chain connects TRBV7-9 to TRBJ2-7; weak D call: TRBD1 (6 bases). The CDR3 spans 15 residues. CDR1 and CDR2 from the germline V gene are SEHNR and FQNEAQ (reference sequence). V was shortened by 2 bases and J by 3 bases, with 14 bases between the two germline ends. This CDR3 is CASSLKGHEFYEQYF. The CDR3 DNA sequence: TGTGCCAGCAGCTTAAAGGGACACGAGTTCTACGAGCAGTACTTC. Together with reference TRBV7-9 and TRBJ2-7, the CDR3 gives the full variable domain: DTGVSQNPRHKITKRGQNVTFRCDPISEHNRLYWYRQTLGQGPEFLTYFQNEAQLEKSRLLSDRFSAERPKGSFSTLEIQRTEQGDSAMYLCASSLKGHEFYEQYFGPGTRLTVT.

The J gene is TRBJ1-1, the V gene TRBV7-4; D uncertain. Between the trimmed V and J ends, which lost 2 bases and 4 bases, there was a span of 17 bases. Germline-derived CDR1 and CDR2 are SGHVT and SQSDAQ. The CDR3 contains 16 residues. CDR3 amino acids: CASSLSGLLEPTEAFF. In DNA form, the CDR3 reads TGTGCCAGCAGCTTATCCGGTTTGTTGGAGCCCACTGAAGCTTTCTTT.

The J gene is TRBJ2-1, the V gene TRBV7-2; D is unresolved. The CDR3 extends over 13 amino acids. Germline CDR1 and CDR2: SGHTA and FQGNSA. Trimming shortened V by 5 bases and J by 4 bases, and 9 bases separated the two germline ends. The CDR3 spells CASSPTVYNEQFF. The DNA of the CDR3 is TGTGCCAGCAGCCCTACCGTATACAATGAGCAGTTCTTC.

The chain is built from TRBV29-1 and TRBJ2-1, with D perhaps TRBD1 (6 bases). V lost 8 bases to trimming and J lost 7 bases, with 24 bases between them. The CDR3 loop spans 15 amino acids. CDR1 and CDR2 (germline): SQVTM, ANQGSEA. CDR3 sequence: CSSEGTRGAWNEQFF. DNA for the CDR3: TGCAGCTCTGAGGGAACCAGGGGTGCGTGGAATGAGCAGTTCTTC.

The chain uses TRBV29-1 and TRBJ2-2; TRBD1 is a possible D gene (5 bases). The CDR3 totals 12 residues. From germline, CDR1 is SQVTM and CDR2 ANQGSEA. V shed 1 base and J shed 5 bases, with 5 bases lying between them. This CDR3 is CSVEGTTGELFF. The CDR3 DNA sequence: TGCAGCGTTGAAGGGACAACCGGGGAGCTGTTTTTT.

The rearrangement uses TRBV19 and TRBJ2-7, with D possibly TRBD1 on 6 matching bases. Germline V gene lookup returns CDR1 LNHDA and CDR2 SQIVND (reference sequence). The V and J ends lost 7 bases and 2 bases respectively, with 21 bases between them. CDR3 length: 16 amino acids. The CDR3 nucleotides are TGTGCCAGTACCCCTCCAGGGGCAATAACCACCTACGAGCAGTACTTC. Protein: CASTPPGAITTYEQYF. The full variable domain, in which reference TRBV19 and TRBJ2-7 provide the parts outside the CDR3, is DGGITQSPKYLFRKEGQNVTLSCEQNLNHDAMYWYRQDPGQGLRLIYYSQIVNDFQKGDIAEGYSVSREKKESFPLTVTSAQKNPTAFYLCASTPPGAITTYEQYFGPGTRLTVT.

The chain is built from TRBV6-1 and TRBJ1-5; D gene ambiguous. Germline loops: CDR1 MNHNS, CDR2 SASEGT. V shed 6 bases and J shed 6 bases, with 18 bases lying between them. The CDR3 runs to 15 residues. The DNA for the CDR3 is TGTGCCAGCAGCGCAGAGGAGGGTACTTCTCAGCCCCAGCATTTT. This gives the protein CASSAEEGTSQPQHF.

This clonotype was detected only once. The V gene is TRBV7-4, the J gene TRBJ1-2; the D is unclear. With 1 base removed from V and 0 bases from J, the gap between germline ends came to 27 bases. This CDR3 spans 21 amino acids. The germline V gene has CDR1 SGHVT and CDR2 SQSDAQ. The CDR3 region has the DNA TGTGCCAGCAGCTTAGTAAGAGACCCACTCCTCGAGGTTTACGCTAACTATGGCTACACCTTC. Its translation is CASSLVRDPLLEVYANYGYTF.

The sample holds many counts of this clonotype. The chain couples TRBV12-3 or TRBV12-4 to TRBJ2-3, with 8 positions matching TRBD2. J lost 4 bases, V lost 6 bases, and 15 bases had no gene match. This CDR3 has 17 amino acids. The CDR3 reads CASRPPGPAGVADTQYF. CDR3 nucleotides: TGTGCCAGCAGACCCCCCGGCCCAGCGGGGGTTGCAGATACGCAGTATTTT.

This clonotype was seen a few times. The V gene is TRBV12-3 or TRBV12-4, the J gene TRBJ1-6; no reliable D call. This CDR3 has 12 residues. V lost 3 bases and J lost 8, with 5 bases in between. In nucleotides, the CDR3 is TGTGCCAGCAGTTTGGGGTATTCACCCCTCCACTTT. This sequence encodes CASSLGYSPLHF.

The chain combines TRBV20-1 with TRBJ2-3, with 9 bases aligning to TRBD2. This CDR3 has 15 residues. In germline, CDR1 is DFQATT, CDR2 SNEGSKA (reference sequence). Losses at the gene ends were 1 base for V and 6 bases for J; bases not matched to a gene: 8. The CDR3 DNA follows: TGCAGTGCTAGAGCGGGGCGGGAGGGCCGCGATACGCAGTATTTT. It is translated as CSARAGREGRDTQYF.

The chain couples TRBV9 to TRBJ2-1; D possibly matches TRBD1 or TRBD2 (5 bases each). Trimming pared 0 bases from V and 6 bases from J, leaving 19 bases between. Per the germline V gene, CDR1 is SGDLS and CDR2 is YYNGEE. This CDR3 is 17 amino acids long. In DNA, the CDR3 is TGTGCCAGCAGCGTAGGCACCAGGCAACCGAGGGGCAATGAGCAGTTCTTC. This encodes CASSVGTRQPRGNEQFF.

Note on this clonotype: A much bigger clone sits one base away, suggesting this may be a read error. This rearrangement joins TRBV3-1 to TRBJ2-3, with D possibly being TRBD2 (5 bases). Germline CDR1 LGHDT, CDR2 YNNKEL (reference sequence). This CDR3 has 17 amino acids. CDR3 DNA sequence: TGTGCCTGCAGCCAAGATATAAGTGCGGTGGCGGGAGATACGCAGTATTTT. Translation gives CACSQDISAVAGDTQYF.

This clonotype was seen a single time. The chain uses TRBV11-2 and TRBJ1-1, with D possibly being TRBD1 (5 bases). This CDR3 contains 14 residues. V was pared by 2 bases and J by 6 bases, with 13 bases between. Germline CDR1 is SGHAT and CDR2 is FQNNGV. The CDR3 is CASSLMGVGPEAFF. The CDR3 nucleotides read TGTGCCAGCAGCTTAATGGGGGTCGGTCCTGAAGCTTTCTTT.

In its sample, this clonotype was seen once. The gene calls are TRBV20-1 and TRBJ2-5; 8 nucleotides match TRBD2. In germline, CDR1 is DFQATT, CDR2 SNEGSKA (reference sequence). After removal of 2 bases from V and 5 bases from J, the junction contained 13 bases not matched to a gene. The CDR3 is 16 residues long. This chain's CDR3 is CSARPLGSGSGETQYF. The CDR3 coding sequence is TGCAGTGCTAGACCCCTGGGGAGCGGGAGCGGGGAGACCCAGTACTTC.

As concerns this clonotype: A junction end diverges from the germline sequence, so it may reflect a read error. This sequence joins TRBV7-6 and TRBJ2-1; D gene ambiguous. This CDR3 has 17 amino acids. Germline lookup yields CDR1 SGHVS and CDR2 FNYEAQ. Written as DNA, the CDR3 is TGTGCCAGCAGCTTAGGGTTGCAGTGTTGCTCCTACAATGAGCAGTTCTTT. The encoded protein is CASSLGLQCCSYNEQFF. The whole variable domain, filled in from reference TRBV7-6 and TRBJ2-1, reads GAGVSQSPRYKVTKRGQDVALRCDPISGHVSLYWYRQALGQGPEFLTYFNYEAQQDKSGLPNDRFSAERPEGSISTLTIQRTEQRDSAMYRCASSLGLQCCSYNEQFFGPGTRLTVL.

The chain links TRBV27 to TRBJ1-5; D is possibly TRBD1 (5 bases). The CDR3 contains 14 residues. Germline CDR1 and CDR2: MNHEY and SMNVEV (reference sequence). The V end was cut by 8 bases, the J end by 6 bases, with 17 bases between. CDR3 nucleotides: TGTGCCAGCGCTCAGAGGGGATGGAGTCAGCCCCAGCATTTT. Protein sequence: CASAQRGWSQPQHF.

The V and J genes are TRBV5-5 and TRBJ2-7; TRBD2 might be the D (5 bases). V shed 0 bases and J shed 6 bases, with 13 bases lying between them. Germline V CDR1 and CDR2: SGHKS, YYEKEE (reference sequence). The CDR3 length is 14 residues. CDR3 sequence: CASSLVPGYSEQYF. The CDR3 bases are TGTGCCAGCAGCTTGGTCCCGGGGTACAGCGAGCAGTACTTC.

The rearrangement uses TRBV7-9 and TRBJ2-1, with D possibly being TRBD1 or TRBD2 (6 bases each). The V and J ends lost 5 bases and 7 bases respectively, with 18 bases between them. The V gene's germline CDR1 is SEHNR and CDR2 FQNEAQ (reference sequence). The CDR3 extends over 15 amino acids. The CDR3 reads CASSPPRGASNEQFF. DNA for the CDR3: TGTGCCAGCAGCCCGCCAAGGGGGGCAAGTAATGAGCAGTTCTTC.

This clonotype was recorded a few times. This rearrangement joins TRBV6-1 to TRBJ2-1; 10 positions match TRBD2. The V segment lost 7 bases and the J segment 8 bases; nucleotides outside the gene matches: 11. This CDR3 has 15 amino acids. From germline, CDR1 is MNHNS and CDR2 SASEGT. CDR3 amino acids: CASMQVAGGHDEQFF. The CDR3 region has the DNA TGTGCCAGCATGCAGGTAGCGGGAGGCCACGATGAGCAGTTCTTC.

This clonotype is medium-sized within its sample. The V gene is TRBV20-1, the J gene TRBJ2-7, with 7 bases matching TRBD2. The V gene's germline CDR1 is DFQATT and CDR2 SNEGSKA (reference sequence). With V trimmed by 3 bases and J by 4 bases, 9 bases remained unmatched. The CDR3 covers 14 residues. As DNA, the CDR3 is TGCAGTGCTAGCCCCCTAGCGGCAATATACGAGCAGTACTTC. This codes for CSASPLAAIYEQYF.

This chain's CDR3 is CASSPIFGGTLGYTF. The CDR3 DNA is TGTGCCAGCAGCCCCATTTTTGGCGGTACGCTTGGCTACACCTTC. The chain carries TRBV9 and TRBJ1-2; D unresolved. CDR1 is SGDLS and CDR2 is YYNGEE in the germline V gene. Trimming shortened V by 4 bases and J by 7 bases, and 20 bases separated the two germline ends. CDR3 length equals 15 residues.

This chain uses TRBV12-3 or TRBV12-4 with TRBJ2-3, with no clear D. Trimming took 2 bases from V and 4 from J, leaving 10 bases between them. The CDR3 totals 14 residues. The CDR3 DNA is TGTGCCAGCAGTTTAATGGGTTTTGCAGATACGCAGTATTTT. Protein sequence: CASSLMGFADTQYF.

CDR3 in DNA: TGTGCCAGCAGCGTATTGGGGACAGGGGACGAGCAGTACTTC. Translating gives CASSVLGTGDEQYF. The V gene is TRBV9, the J gene TRBJ2-7; 10 nucleotides agree with TRBD1. The V gene end was trimmed by 1 base and the J gene end by 5 bases; junction bases not matched to a gene: 3. The CDR3 has 14 residues. From germline, CDR1 is SGDLS and CDR2 YYNGEE.

The V and J genes are TRBV12-3 or TRBV12-4 and TRBJ2-1, with D possibly matching TRBD2 (6 bases). V shed 4 bases and J shed 2 bases, with 12 bases lying between them. CDR3 length: 15 residues. For the CDR3, the DNA is TGTGCCAGCAGTTATTTGGGAGGCGCCTACAATGAGCAGTTCTTC. Its translation: CASSYLGGAYNEQFF.

The rearrangement links TRBV28 to TRBJ2-6; TRBD1 matches at 9 bases. Germline assignment: CDR1 MDHEN and CDR2 SYDVKM. V dropped 7 bases and J dropped 5; count of bases not matched to a gene: 12. The length of the CDR3 is 17 residues. CDR3 loop: CASNSRDRASWANVLTF. The DNA for the CDR3 is TGTGCCAGCAATAGCCGGGACAGGGCTTCATGGGCCAACGTCCTGACTTTC.

The gene calls are TRBV27 and TRBJ2-7; TRBD2 agrees at 11 bases. V was pared by 8 bases and J by 2 bases, with 5 bases of the junction left unmatched. This CDR3 comprises 14 residues. Germline V gene lookup returns CDR1 MNHEY and CDR2 SMNVEV (reference sequence). This chain's CDR3 is CASRTSGGTYEQYF. In DNA, the CDR3 is TGTGCCAGCCGCACTAGCGGGGGCACCTACGAGCAGTACTTC.

This clonotype came up a few times. The chain carries TRBV20-1 and TRBJ1-5, with TRBD1 identical over 7 bases. CDR1 and CDR2 from the germline V gene are DFQATT and SNEGSKA (reference sequence). CDR3 length equals 15 residues. Losses at the gene ends were 6 bases for V and 3 bases for J; bases not matched to a gene: 11. The CDR3 DNA follows: TGCAGTGCCAACCTAAGACAGGGACCCAATCAGCCCCAGCATTTT. Translated: CSANLRQGPNQPQHF.